The 24 T cell receptor beta chains in this list originate from one sample, sequenced in a study of prognosis after radiotherapy for stage I lung cancer (TCRdb year 2021). Sequencing was carried out with an Illumina HiSeq 3000. The TCR beta CDR3 region was amplified from genomic DNA by two rounds of multiplex PCR. In the first round of PCR, primers specific to each TRBV and TRBJ gene were used, and the primer sequences are filed in Chinese patent CN105087789A. TCRdb trimmed public reads at Q25 via fastp, called clones via MiXCR and kept in-frame beta chains. Merged by CDR3 protein, the rows form single entries marked with the most common genes and DNA. The sample table lists tens of thousands of distinct CDR3 sequences, around 40% of them with a count of one. Approximately 50% of the sample is held by the ten biggest clonotypes. Specimen: PBMCs, collected before or after stereotactic body radiation therapy (not recorded which). Receptors originate from a donor of 50 years or more with non-small cell lung cancer.

The chain uses TRBV6-1 and TRBJ2-1; 11 bases align to TRBD2. The CDR3 covers 14 residues. The germline CDR1 and CDR2 sequences are MNHNS and SASEGT. Trimming removed 9 bases from V and 4 bases from J; junction bases left unmatched: 5. In DNA, the CDR3 is TGTGCCAGTTCCCTAGCGGGGGGATACAATGAGCAGTTCTTC. Its translation is CASSLAGGYNEQFF.

The V call is TRBV20-1, the J call TRBJ2-1, with D unresolved. Trimming took 3 bases from V and 5 from J, leaving 8 bases between them. This CDR3 has 12 amino acids. Germline CDR1 DFQATT, CDR2 SNEGSKA (reference sequence). In DNA, the CDR3 is TGCAGTGCTAGTTTGTTCGACAATGAGCAGTTCTTC. Residues: CSASLFDNEQFF.

V gene TRBV20-1 combines with J gene TRBJ2-5; the D is unclear. Germline CDR1 DFQATT, CDR2 SNEGSKA (reference sequence). V was pared by 7 bases and J by 4 bases, with 10 bases between. The CDR3 consists of 11 residues. In nucleotides, the CDR3 is TGCAGTGTTCGGCGTTCAGAGACCCAGTACTTC. Residues: CSVRRSETQYF.

This chain connects TRBV6-5 to TRBJ1-1; 10 bases fit TRBD1. The germline V gene has CDR1 MNHEY and CDR2 SVGAGI. V lost 4 bases and J lost 4; bases outside the gene matches: 12. The CDR3 is 17 amino acids. The DNA of the CDR3 is TGTGCCAGCAGTTCCCTGACAGGGGGCGCTTGGTGCACTGAAGCTTTCTTT. Its translation: CASSSLTGGAWCTEAFF.

Points on this clonotype: A much larger clone differs by one base, so this may be a read error. This rearrangement joins TRBV20-1 to TRBJ2-5; TRBD2 matches 7 bases. From germline, CDR1 is DFQATT and CDR2 SNEGSKA (reference sequence). CDR3 size: 15 residues. V gave up 0 bases and J gave up 5 bases; unmatched junction bases: 9. The CDR3, as DNA: TGCAGTGCTAGAGAAGATAGCGGGCTAGAGGAGACCCAGTACTTC. The encoded protein is CSAREDSGLEETQYF.

This clonotype was detected many times. The chain uses TRBV2 and TRBJ2-3; D ambiguous. V was trimmed by 2 bases and J by 1 base, leaving 1 base between them. This CDR3 spans 12 amino acids. The germline V gene encodes CDR1 SNHLY and CDR2 FYNNEI. The CDR3, as DNA: TGTGCCAGCAGTGAACGCACAGATACGCAGTATTTT. Its translation: CASSERTDTQYF.

V usage is TRBV6-2 or TRBV6-3 and J usage is TRBJ1-6, with 10 bases that match TRBD1. The J segment lost 7 bases and the V segment lost 5 bases, leaving 5 bases of the junction unmatched. The CDR3 has 15 amino acids. Germline V gene lookup returns CDR1 MNHEY and CDR2 SVGEGT. CDR3 sequence (DNA): TGTGCCAGCAGTGCGGACAGGGGGGGGAATTCACCCCTCCACTTT. This gives the protein CASSADRGGNSPLHF.

As for this clonotype: With a much larger clone just one base away, this may be a read error. V and J are TRBV28 and TRBJ1-1, with 9 bases matching TRBD1. The CDR3 length is 10 residues. With 8 bases clipped from V and 12 bases from J, the junction kept 4 bases outside the gene matches. Germline V CDR1 and CDR2: MDHEN, SYDVKM. The CDR3 region has the DNA TGTGCCAGCCGACAGGGGGAAACTTTCTTT. This sequence encodes CASRQGETFF.

At least ten counts were recorded for this clonotype. This chain connects TRBV5-1 to TRBJ2-2; 12 bases are shared with TRBD2. Germline CDR1 reads SGHRS; CDR2 reads YFSETQ. V dropped 4 bases and J dropped 4; count of bases not matched to a gene: 2. This CDR3 is built from 15 residues. CDR3 region: CASSPGLAGTGELFF. The CDR3 nucleotides read TGCGCCAGCAGCCCGGGACTAGCGGGCACCGGGGAGCTGTTTTTT.

This clonotype was observed many times. One junction end does not reproduce the germline sequence, and a read error may be involved. The chain combines TRBV20-1 with TRBJ2-1, with 8 bases aligning to TRBD2. Germline CDR1 and CDR2: DFQATT and SNEGSKA (reference sequence). The CDR3 is made up of 12 amino acids. Written as DNA, the CDR3 is TGCAGTGCTAGACGGACTAGCAATCAGCAGTTCTTC. It yields the protein CSARRTSNQQFF.

The genes are TRBV30 and TRBJ2-1, with a possible D match to TRBD2 (5 bases). The CDR3 loop spans 15 amino acids. CDR1 is GTSNPN, CDR2 SVGIG, per germline (reference sequence). The germline V and J ends were trimmed by 5 bases and 4 bases, with 18 bases remaining between them. CDR3 sequence: CAWGLSGKRYNEQFF. Written as DNA, the CDR3 is TGTGCCTGGGGGCTAAGCGGCAAACGTTACAATGAGCAGTTCTTC.

The sample holds many counts of this clonotype. The rearrangement uses TRBV12-3 or TRBV12-4 and TRBJ2-2; 10 nucleotides match TRBD2. The CDR3 contains 16 residues. After removal of 3 bases from V and 4 bases from J, the junction contained 5 bases not matched to a gene. In DNA, the CDR3 is TGTGCCAGCAGTTTGGGTAGCGGGAGGCCCACCGGGGAGCTGTTTTTT. It is translated as CASSLGSGRPTGELFF.

In the case of this clonotype: One junction end does not reproduce the germline sequence, and a read error may be involved. The V gene is TRBV6-9, the J gene TRBJ1-1; 9 bases map to TRBD1. The CDR3 contains 16 residues. The V gene's germline CDR1 is MNHGY and CDR2 SVAAGI. CDR3 in amino acids: CASSYSRGTGHAESFF. The CDR3 DNA sequence: TGTGCCAGCAGTTACTCCCGCGGGACAGGGCACGCTGAATCTTTCTTT.

In the case of this clonotype: It may be a read error: a sequence one base away is much more abundant. V gene TRBV10-2 combines with J gene TRBJ1-4; D might be TRBD1 (5 bases). The CDR3 is made up of 13 amino acids. V lost 8 bases to trimming and J lost 7 bases, with 14 bases between them. Germline V gene sequence: CDR1 WSHSY, CDR2 SAAADI. The chain's CDR3 is CASSAQVVEKLFF. CDR3 nucleotide sequence: TGCGCCAGCTCTGCACAGGTAGTTGAAAAACTGTTTTTT.

Ten or more counts support this clonotype. The rearrangement links TRBV15 to TRBJ2-2; D not certain. The CDR3 is 14 residues long. Germline V gene lookup returns CDR1 LNHNV and CDR2 YYDKDF (reference sequence). The V end lost 0 bases, the J end lost 5 bases, and 7 bases lay between the germline ends. The CDR3 region has the DNA TGTGCCACCAGCAGAGAGTGGCGAACCGGGGAGCTGTTTTTT. Amino acid sequence: CATSREWRTGELFF.

A word on this clonotype: The junction departs from germline at one end; a sequencing error may be responsible. This rearrangement joins TRBV6-5 to TRBJ2-2; TRBD2 matches at 7 bases. Germline CDR1 reads MNHEY; CDR2 reads SVGAGI. CDR3 length: 16 amino acids. The CDR3 loop reads CASSYWAGDLTGELFF. CDR3 coding DNA: TGTGCCAGCAGTTACTGGGCGGGAGACCTCACCGGTGAGCTGTTTTTT.

There are many counts of this clonotype. The V call is TRBV2, the J call TRBJ2-2; perhaps TRBD1 as D (6 bases). Trimming stripped 3 bases from V and 5 bases from J, with 19 bases between. Germline V CDR1 and CDR2: SNHLY, FYNNEI. CDR3 length equals 17 residues. The CDR3 DNA sequence: TGTGCCAGCAGTGATCAAAGGACAGCCCCCCGGACCGGGGAGCTGTTTTTT. It is translated as CASSDQRTAPRTGELFF.

Of note for this clonotype: Only one base separates this from a far larger clonotype, so it likely reflects a read error. The rearrangement uses TRBV6-4 and TRBJ2-3; 8 positions match TRBD2. The germline V gene has CDR1 MRHNA and CDR2 SNTAGT. The CDR3 is 14 amino acids. CDR3 sequence: CASSLGGRRDKQYF. The CDR3 bases are TGTGCCAGCAGTTTAGGCGGGAGGCGGGATAAGCAGTATTTT.

This clonotype occurred many times. The genes are TRBV9 and TRBJ2-1, with D possibly matching TRBD2 (5 bases). The CDR3 consists of 15 residues. In germline, CDR1 is SGDLS, CDR2 YYNGEE. Trimming stripped 0 bases from V and 5 bases from J, with 12 bases between. CDR3 residues: CASSVEWEPHNEQFF. The CDR3 DNA sequence: TGTGCCAGCAGCGTAGAGTGGGAGCCCCACAATGAGCAGTTCTTC.

This clonotype was counted at least ten times. The V and J genes are TRBV15 and TRBJ2-3, with 8 bases aligning to TRBD2. Germline V CDR1 and CDR2: LNHNV, YYDKDF (reference sequence). V shed 0 bases, J shed 5 bases, and the junction held 4 bases outside the gene matches. The CDR3 loop spans 15 amino acids. Here the CDR3 reads CATSRDILAGDTQYF. DNA for the CDR3: TGTGCCACCAGCAGAGATATCCTAGCGGGAGATACGCAGTATTTT.

This clonotype was found many times. The chain links TRBV9 to TRBJ2-7; 7 bases match TRBD1. Germline V gene data show CDR1 as SGDLS and CDR2 as YYNGEE. With V trimmed by 3 bases and J by 6 bases, 6 bases remained unmatched. The length of the CDR3 is 13 residues. The CDR3 here is CASSGTGWGEQYF. As DNA, the CDR3 is TGTGCCAGCAGCGGGACAGGCTGGGGCGAGCAGTACTTC.

The chain has TRBV10-2 and TRBJ1-3; D uncertain. The germline V and J ends were trimmed by 2 bases and 2 bases, with 4 bases remaining between them. There are 13 residues in the CDR3. Germline values: CDR1 WSHSY, CDR2 SAAADI. As DNA, the CDR3 is TGCGCCAGCAGTGAGCTGACTGGAAACACCATATATTTT. The encoded protein is CASSELTGNTIYF.

In its sample, this clonotype was seen once. This likely reflects a read error, since a far larger clone is one base away. The rearrangement joins TRBV6-1 to TRBJ2-1, with TRBD1 matching 9 bases. CDR3 length: 17 residues. The germline V gene has CDR1 MNHNS and CDR2 SASEGT. CDR3 coding DNA: TGTACCACCAGTGCCAGCGTGGGACAGGGATCCTACAATGAGCAGTTCTTC. Translation: CTTSASVGQGSYNEQFF.

The chain has TRBV6-2 or TRBV6-3 and TRBJ2-7; 7 bases are shared with TRBD1. The CDR3 spans 15 residues. Germline V gene lookup returns CDR1 MNHEY and CDR2 SVGEGT. The trim removed 7 bases at V and 3 bases at J, leaving 12 bases unmatched. The CDR3 protein is CASIRDSGLIYEQYF. The CDR3, as DNA: TGTGCCAGCATTCGGGACAGTGGATTAATCTACGAGCAGTACTTC.